The text below deals with one TCR beta chain. Antigen specificity is unknown. The data belong to a study of Ad26.COV2.S vaccination and SARS-CoV-2 variants. The study's findings and limits: The authors reported substantial breadth in spike-specific CD8+ and CD4+ T cell responses after vaccination. Vaccinated individuals (as opposed to placebo recipients) had higher spike-specific TCR breadth. Vaccinated and placebo-treated recipients had similar non-spike TCR breadth. Possibly, TCR breadth and depth analyses underestimated total T cell responses.

CDR3 length equals 14 residues. Between the trimmed V and J ends, which lost 4 bases and 7 bases, there was a span of 17 bases. Germline assignment: CDR1 SNHLY and CDR2 FYNNEI. Sequencing was performed with immunoSEQ multiplex PCR; in TCRdb, only in-frame clones are kept and a portion is missing. The table lists some 350,000 clones, roughly nine tenths of them singletons, with 3.9% in the top ten. The chain links TRBV2 to TRBJ2-7; perhaps TRBD1 as D (6 bases). The sequencing here drew on peripheral blood, taken after recovery from COVID-19. This receptor was identified in a human donor who had recovered from COVID-19. The CDR3 nucleotides read TGTGCCAGCAGTGGGACAGTTCCCTTGCGGGAGCAGTACTTC. It specifies CASSGTVPLREQYF. The variable domain in full, completed from reference TRBV2 and TRBJ2-7, reads EPEVTQTPSHQVTQMGQEVILRCVPISNHLYFYWYRQILGQKVEFLVSFYNNEISEKSEIFDDQFSVERPDGSNFTLKIRSTKLEDSAMYFCASSGTVPLREQYFGPGTRLTVT.